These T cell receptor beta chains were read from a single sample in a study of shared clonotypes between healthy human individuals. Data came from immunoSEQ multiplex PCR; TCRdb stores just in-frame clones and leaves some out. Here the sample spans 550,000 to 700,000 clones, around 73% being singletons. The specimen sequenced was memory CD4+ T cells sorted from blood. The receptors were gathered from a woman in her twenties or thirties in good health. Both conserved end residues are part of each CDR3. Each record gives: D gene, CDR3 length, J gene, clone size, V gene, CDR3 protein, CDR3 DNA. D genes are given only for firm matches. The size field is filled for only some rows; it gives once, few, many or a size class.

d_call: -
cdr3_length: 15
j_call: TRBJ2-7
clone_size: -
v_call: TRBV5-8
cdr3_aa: CASSPWGKSSYEQYF
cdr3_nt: TGTGCCAGCAGCCCCTGGGGGAAGAGCTCCTACGAGCAGTACTTC

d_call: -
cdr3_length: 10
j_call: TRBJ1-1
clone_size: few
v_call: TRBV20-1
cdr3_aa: CSAWTVEAFF
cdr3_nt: TGCAGTGCCTGGACGGTTGAAGCTTTCTTT

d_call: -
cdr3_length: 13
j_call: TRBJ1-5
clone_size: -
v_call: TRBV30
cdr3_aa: CAWSRGVLQPQHF
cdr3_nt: TGTGCCTGGAGTAGGGGGGTCCTCCAGCCCCAGCATTTT

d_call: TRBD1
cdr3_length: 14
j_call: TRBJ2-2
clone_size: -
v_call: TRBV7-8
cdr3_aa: CASSRDRGRGELFF
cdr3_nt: TGTGCCAGCAGCCGGGACAGGGGGCGCGGGGAGCTGTTTTTT

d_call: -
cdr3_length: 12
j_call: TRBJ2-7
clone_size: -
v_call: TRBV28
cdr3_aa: CASSLLAYEQYF
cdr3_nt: TGTGCCAGCAGTTTATTGGCCTACGAGCAGTACTTC

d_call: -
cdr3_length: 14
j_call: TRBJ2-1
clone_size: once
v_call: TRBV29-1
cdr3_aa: CSVGGKSSYNEQFF
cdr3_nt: TGCAGCGTAGGAGGGAAGAGCTCCTACAATGAGCAGTTCTTC

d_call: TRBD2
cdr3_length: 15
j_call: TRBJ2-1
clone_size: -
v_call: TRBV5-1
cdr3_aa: CASSLDTSGGDEQFF
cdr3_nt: TGCGCCAGCAGCTTGGATACTAGCGGAGGCGATGAGCAGTTCTTC

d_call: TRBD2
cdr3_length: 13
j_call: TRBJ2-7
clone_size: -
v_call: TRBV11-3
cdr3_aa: CASSTSGIGEQYF
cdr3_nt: TGTGCCAGCAGCACTAGCGGGATCGGCGAGCAGTACTTC

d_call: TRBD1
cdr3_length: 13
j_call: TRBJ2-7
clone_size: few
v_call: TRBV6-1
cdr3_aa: CAGRRDRGREQYF
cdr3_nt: TGTGCCGGCCGGCGGGACAGGGGGAGGGAGCAGTACTTC

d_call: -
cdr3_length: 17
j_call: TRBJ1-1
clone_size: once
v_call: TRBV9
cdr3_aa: CASSARDGYLMNTEAFF
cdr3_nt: TGTGCCAGCAGCGCCCGGGACGGCTATCTCATGAACACTGAAGCTTTCTTT

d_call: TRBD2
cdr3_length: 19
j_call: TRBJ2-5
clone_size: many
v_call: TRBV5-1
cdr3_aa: CASSLNGLAGGIGGETQYF
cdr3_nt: TGCGCCAGCAGCTTGAACGGGCTAGCGGGAGGTATAGGAGGAGAGACCCAGTACTTC

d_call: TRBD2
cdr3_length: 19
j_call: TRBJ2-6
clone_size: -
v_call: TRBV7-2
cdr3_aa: CASSFIVAGESSGANVLTF
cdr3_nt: TGTGCCAGCAGCTTTATAGTAGCGGGAGAGAGCTCTGGGGCCAACGTCCTGACTTTC

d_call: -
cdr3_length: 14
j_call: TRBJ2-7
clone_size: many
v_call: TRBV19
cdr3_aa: CASTAGGNSYEQYF
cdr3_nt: TGTGCCAGTACCGCGGGCGGGAACTCCTACGAGCAGTACTTC

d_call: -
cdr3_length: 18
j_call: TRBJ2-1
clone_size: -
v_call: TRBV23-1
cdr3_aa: CASSQPTIRGPKPSKQFF
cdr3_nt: TGCGCCAGCAGTCAACCGACGATACGGGGTCCAAAACCCTCGAAGCAGTTCTTC

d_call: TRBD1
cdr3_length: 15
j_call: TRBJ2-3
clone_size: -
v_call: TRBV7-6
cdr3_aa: CASSHRDREKDTQYF
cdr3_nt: TGTGCCAGCAGCCACCGGGACAGGGAGAAAGATACGCAGTATTTT

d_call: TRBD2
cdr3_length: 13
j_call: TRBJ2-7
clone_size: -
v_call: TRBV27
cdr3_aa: CASLSGTSGEEYF
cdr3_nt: TGTGCCAGCCTTTCAGGGACTAGCGGGGAAGAGTACTTC

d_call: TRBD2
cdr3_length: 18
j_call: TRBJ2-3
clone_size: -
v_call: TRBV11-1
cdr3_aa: CASSPGLAGAKSTDTQYF
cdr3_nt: TGTGCCAGCAGCCCGGGGCTAGCGGGAGCTAAAAGCACAGATACGCAGTATTTT

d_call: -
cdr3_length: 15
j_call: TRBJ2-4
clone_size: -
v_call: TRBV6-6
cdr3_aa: CASSYSGMRVNIQYF
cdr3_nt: TGTGCCAGCAGTTACTCAGGCATGCGGGTAAACATTCAGTACTTC

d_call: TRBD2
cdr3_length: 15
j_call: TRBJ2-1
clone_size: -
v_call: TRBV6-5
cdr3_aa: CASSFIAGAYNEQFF
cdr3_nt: TGTGCCAGCAGTTTTATAGCGGGAGCCTACAATGAGCAGTTCTTC

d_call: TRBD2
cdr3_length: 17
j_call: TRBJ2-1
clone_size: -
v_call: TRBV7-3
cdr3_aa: CASSPRGGAGMRNEQFF
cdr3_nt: TGTGCCAGCAGCCCCCGCGGGGGAGCGGGAATGAGAAATGAGCAGTTCTTC

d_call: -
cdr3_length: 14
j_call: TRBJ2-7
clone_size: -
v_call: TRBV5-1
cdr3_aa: CASSPGPGTYEQYF
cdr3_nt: TGCGCCAGCAGCCCGGGACCGGGGACCTACGAGCAGTACTTC

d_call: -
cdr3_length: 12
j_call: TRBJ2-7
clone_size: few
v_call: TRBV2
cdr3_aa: CASGELTYEQYF
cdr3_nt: TGTGCCAGCGGGGAGCTTACCTACGAGCAGTACTTC

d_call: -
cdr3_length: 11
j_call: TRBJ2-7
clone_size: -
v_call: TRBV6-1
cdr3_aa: CASSPHYEQYF
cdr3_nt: TGTGCCAGTAGCCCGCACTACGAGCAGTACTTC

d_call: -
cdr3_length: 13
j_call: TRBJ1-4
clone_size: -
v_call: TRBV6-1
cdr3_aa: CASIRGSNEKLFF
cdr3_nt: TGTGCCAGCATCCGCGGTTCTAATGAAAAACTGTTTTTT

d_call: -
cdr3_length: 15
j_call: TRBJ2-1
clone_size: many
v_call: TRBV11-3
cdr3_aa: CASSSTGTGTKEQFF
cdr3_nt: TGTGCCAGCAGCTCAACCGGGACGGGCACTAAGGAGCAGTTCTTC

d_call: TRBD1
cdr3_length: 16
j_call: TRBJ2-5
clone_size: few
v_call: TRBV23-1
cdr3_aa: CASSPPGQGGRETQYF
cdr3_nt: TGCGCCAGCAGTCCCCCGGGACAGGGAGGCCGAGAGACCCAGTACTTC

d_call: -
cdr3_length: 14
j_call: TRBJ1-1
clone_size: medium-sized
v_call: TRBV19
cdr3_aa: CASSIEGMNTEAFF
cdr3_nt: TGTGCCAGTAGTATTGAGGGAATGAACACTGAAGCTTTCTTT

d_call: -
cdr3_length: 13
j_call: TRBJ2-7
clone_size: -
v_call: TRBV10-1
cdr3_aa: CASSARELSEQYF
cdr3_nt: TGCGCCAGCAGTGCACGGGAGCTGAGCGAGCAGTACTTC

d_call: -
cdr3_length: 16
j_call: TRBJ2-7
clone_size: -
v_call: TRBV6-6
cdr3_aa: CASSYIPGVYSYEQYF
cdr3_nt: TGTGCCAGCAGTTACATCCCGGGAGTGTATTCCTACGAGCAGTACTTC

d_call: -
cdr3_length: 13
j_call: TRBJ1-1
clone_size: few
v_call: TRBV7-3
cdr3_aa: CASSTQRDTEAFF
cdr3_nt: TGTGCCAGCAGTACTCAGCGGGACACTGAAGCTTTCTTT

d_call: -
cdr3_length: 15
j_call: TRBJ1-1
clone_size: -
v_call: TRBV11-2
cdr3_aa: CASSLTVNRNTEAFF
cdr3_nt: TGTGCCAGCAGCTTAACGGTGAACAGGAACACTGAAGCTTTCTTT

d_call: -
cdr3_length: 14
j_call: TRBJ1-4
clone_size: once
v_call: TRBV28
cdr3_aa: CATAPGGPQEKLFF
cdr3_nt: TGTGCCACCGCCCCGGGTGGGCCTCAAGAAAAACTGTTTTTT

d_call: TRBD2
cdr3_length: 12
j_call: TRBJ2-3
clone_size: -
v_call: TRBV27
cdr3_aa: CASSPTSGRAYF
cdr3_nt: TGTGCCAGCAGCCCGACTAGCGGGAGGGCCTATTTT

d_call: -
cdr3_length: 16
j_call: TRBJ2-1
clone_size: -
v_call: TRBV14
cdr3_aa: CASSQDSRPIYNEQFF
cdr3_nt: TGTGCCAGCAGCCAAGACTCCCGCCCAATCTACAATGAGCAGTTCTTC

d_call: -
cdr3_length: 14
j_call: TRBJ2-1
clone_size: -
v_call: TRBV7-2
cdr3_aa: CASSSPASLGGQFF
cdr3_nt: TGTGCCAGCAGCTCCCCAGCTAGCTTGGGGGGGCAGTTCTTC

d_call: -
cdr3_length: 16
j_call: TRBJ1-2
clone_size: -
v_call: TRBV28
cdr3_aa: CASRTGRRGPGYGYTF
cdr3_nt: TGTGCCAGCAGGACTGGGCGGAGAGGGCCGGGCTATGGCTACACCTTC

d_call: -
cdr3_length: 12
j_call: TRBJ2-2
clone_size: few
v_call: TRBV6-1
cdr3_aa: CASSEWAGELFF
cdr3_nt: TGTGCCAGCAGTGAATGGGCCGGGGAGCTGTTTTTT

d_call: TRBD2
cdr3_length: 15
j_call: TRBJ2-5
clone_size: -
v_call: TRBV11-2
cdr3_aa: CASSLGAGVGETQYF
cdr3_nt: TGTGCCAGCAGCTTAGGAGCGGGAGTTGGAGAGACCCAGTACTTC

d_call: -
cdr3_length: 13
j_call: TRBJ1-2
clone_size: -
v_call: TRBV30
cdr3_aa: CAWSDRLNYGYTF
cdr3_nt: TGTGCCTGGAGTGACAGACTTAACTATGGCTACACCTTC

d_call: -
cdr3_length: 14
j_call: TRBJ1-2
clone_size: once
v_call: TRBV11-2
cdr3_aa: CASSFVATFYGYTF
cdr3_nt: TGTGCCAGCAGCTTTGTCGCGACATTCTATGGCTACACCTTC

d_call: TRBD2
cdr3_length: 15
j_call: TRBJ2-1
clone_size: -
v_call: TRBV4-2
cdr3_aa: CASSQGLAEYNGQFF
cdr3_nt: TGTGCCAGCAGCCAAGGACTAGCGGAATACAATGGGCAGTTCTTC

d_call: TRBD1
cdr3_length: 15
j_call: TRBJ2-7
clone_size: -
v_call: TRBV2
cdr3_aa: CASSAIGQERGEQYF
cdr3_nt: TGTGCCAGCAGTGCAATAGGACAGGAAAGGGGCGAGCAGTACTTC

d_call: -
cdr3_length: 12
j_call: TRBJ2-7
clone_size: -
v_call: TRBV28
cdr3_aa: CASRGTFYEQYF
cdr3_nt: TGTGCCAGCAGGGGGACATTCTACGAGCAGTACTTC

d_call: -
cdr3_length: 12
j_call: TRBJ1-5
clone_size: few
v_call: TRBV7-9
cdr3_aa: CASSSNNQPQHF
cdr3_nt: TGTGCCAGCAGCTCCAACAATCAGCCCCAGCATTTT

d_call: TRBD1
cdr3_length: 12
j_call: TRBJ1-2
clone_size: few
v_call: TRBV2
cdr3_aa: CASSKGTDGYTF
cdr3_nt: TGTGCCAGCAGTAAAGGGACAGACGGCTACACCTTC

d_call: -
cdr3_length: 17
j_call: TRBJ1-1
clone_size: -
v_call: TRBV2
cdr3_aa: CASTSSLGVGSSTEAFF
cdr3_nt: TGTGCCAGCACATCTTCCCTAGGGGTCGGATCGAGCACTGAAGCTTTCTTT

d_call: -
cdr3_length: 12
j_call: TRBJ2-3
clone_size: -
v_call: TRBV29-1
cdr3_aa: CSVVLDPRGQYF
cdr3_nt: TGCAGCGTTGTACTGGACCCCAGGGGGCAGTATTTT

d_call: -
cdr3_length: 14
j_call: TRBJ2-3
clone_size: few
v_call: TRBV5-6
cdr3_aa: CASSPPSTSDTQYF
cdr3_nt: TGTGCCAGCAGCCCTCCATCCACTTCAGATACGCAGTATTTT

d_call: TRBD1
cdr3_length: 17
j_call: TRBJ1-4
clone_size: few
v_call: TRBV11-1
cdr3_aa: CASSRDRAPATNEKLFF
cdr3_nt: TGTGCCAGCAGCCGGGACAGGGCTCCTGCAACTAATGAAAAACTGTTTTTT

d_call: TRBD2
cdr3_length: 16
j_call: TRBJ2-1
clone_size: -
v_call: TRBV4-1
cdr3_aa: CASSQVPSGTYNEQFF
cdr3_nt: TGCGCCAGCAGCCAAGTCCCTAGCGGGACATACAATGAGCAGTTCTTC

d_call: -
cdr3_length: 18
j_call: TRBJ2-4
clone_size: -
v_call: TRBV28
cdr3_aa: CASSSGQRTELAKNIQYF
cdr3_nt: TGTGCCAGCAGTTCTGGACAGAGAACTGAACTAGCCAAAAACATTCAGTACTTC

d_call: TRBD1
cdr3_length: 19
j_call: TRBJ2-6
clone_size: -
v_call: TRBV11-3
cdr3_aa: CASSPWTGVLGSGANVLTF
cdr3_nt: TGTGCCAGCAGCCCCTGGACAGGGGTTTTGGGCTCTGGGGCCAACGTCCTGACTTTC

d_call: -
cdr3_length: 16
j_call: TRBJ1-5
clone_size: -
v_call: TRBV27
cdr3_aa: CASSPATWRGNQPQHF
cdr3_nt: TGTGCCAGCAGTCCGGCAACGTGGCGGGGCAATCAGCCCCAGCATTTT

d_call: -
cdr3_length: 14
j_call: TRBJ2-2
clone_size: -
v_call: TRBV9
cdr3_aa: CASSASLDTGELFF
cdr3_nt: TGTGCCAGCAGCGCCTCCCTCGACACCGGGGAGCTGTTTTTT

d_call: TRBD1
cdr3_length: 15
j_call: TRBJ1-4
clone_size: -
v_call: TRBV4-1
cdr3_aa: CASSQHGTGDEKLFF
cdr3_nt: TGCGCCAGCAGCCAGCACGGGACAGGGGATGAAAAACTGTTTTTT

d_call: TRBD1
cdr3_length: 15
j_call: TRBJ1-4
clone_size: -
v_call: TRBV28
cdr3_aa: CASRTPGQGPEKLFF
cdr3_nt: TGTGCCAGCAGAACCCCGGGACAGGGACCCGAAAAACTGTTTTTT